Sequencing of this TCR beta chain was carried out in a study of shared clonotypes between healthy human individuals. Findings and caveats of the study: Relative to their counterparts shared across all four donors, non-shared clonotypes exhibited diminished generation probabilities.

The donors were adults (healthy and HIV-negative) with no recent acute infections or vaccinations. The study separated CD4+ cells into CD45RA+ naive and CD45RA-negative memory subsets. The CDR3 sequence is 14 residues long. Trimming took 4 bases from V and 4 from J, leaving 11 bases between them. Looked up from germline, CDR1 is SGHRS and CDR2 is YFSETQ. As for this clone: The antigen is not known.

The authors distributed each subset's genomic DNA evenly over several immunoSEQ plates. The data were produced by immunoSEQ multiplex PCR, yet TCRdb's version contains in-frame clones alone and is incomplete. The table shows roughly 640,000 clones, with approximately 97% occurring only once. The receptor comes from a woman in her 30s in good health. The rearrangement uses TRBV5-1 and TRBJ2-2; either TRBD1 or TRBD2 may supply D (5 bases each). The sample taken for sequencing was naive CD4+ T cells sorted from blood. Subset specified: CD45RA+ positively selected. The CDR3 loop is CASSIGTGTGELFF. In DNA, the CDR3 is TGCGCCAGCAGCATAGGGACGGGCACCGGGGAGCTGTTTTTT.